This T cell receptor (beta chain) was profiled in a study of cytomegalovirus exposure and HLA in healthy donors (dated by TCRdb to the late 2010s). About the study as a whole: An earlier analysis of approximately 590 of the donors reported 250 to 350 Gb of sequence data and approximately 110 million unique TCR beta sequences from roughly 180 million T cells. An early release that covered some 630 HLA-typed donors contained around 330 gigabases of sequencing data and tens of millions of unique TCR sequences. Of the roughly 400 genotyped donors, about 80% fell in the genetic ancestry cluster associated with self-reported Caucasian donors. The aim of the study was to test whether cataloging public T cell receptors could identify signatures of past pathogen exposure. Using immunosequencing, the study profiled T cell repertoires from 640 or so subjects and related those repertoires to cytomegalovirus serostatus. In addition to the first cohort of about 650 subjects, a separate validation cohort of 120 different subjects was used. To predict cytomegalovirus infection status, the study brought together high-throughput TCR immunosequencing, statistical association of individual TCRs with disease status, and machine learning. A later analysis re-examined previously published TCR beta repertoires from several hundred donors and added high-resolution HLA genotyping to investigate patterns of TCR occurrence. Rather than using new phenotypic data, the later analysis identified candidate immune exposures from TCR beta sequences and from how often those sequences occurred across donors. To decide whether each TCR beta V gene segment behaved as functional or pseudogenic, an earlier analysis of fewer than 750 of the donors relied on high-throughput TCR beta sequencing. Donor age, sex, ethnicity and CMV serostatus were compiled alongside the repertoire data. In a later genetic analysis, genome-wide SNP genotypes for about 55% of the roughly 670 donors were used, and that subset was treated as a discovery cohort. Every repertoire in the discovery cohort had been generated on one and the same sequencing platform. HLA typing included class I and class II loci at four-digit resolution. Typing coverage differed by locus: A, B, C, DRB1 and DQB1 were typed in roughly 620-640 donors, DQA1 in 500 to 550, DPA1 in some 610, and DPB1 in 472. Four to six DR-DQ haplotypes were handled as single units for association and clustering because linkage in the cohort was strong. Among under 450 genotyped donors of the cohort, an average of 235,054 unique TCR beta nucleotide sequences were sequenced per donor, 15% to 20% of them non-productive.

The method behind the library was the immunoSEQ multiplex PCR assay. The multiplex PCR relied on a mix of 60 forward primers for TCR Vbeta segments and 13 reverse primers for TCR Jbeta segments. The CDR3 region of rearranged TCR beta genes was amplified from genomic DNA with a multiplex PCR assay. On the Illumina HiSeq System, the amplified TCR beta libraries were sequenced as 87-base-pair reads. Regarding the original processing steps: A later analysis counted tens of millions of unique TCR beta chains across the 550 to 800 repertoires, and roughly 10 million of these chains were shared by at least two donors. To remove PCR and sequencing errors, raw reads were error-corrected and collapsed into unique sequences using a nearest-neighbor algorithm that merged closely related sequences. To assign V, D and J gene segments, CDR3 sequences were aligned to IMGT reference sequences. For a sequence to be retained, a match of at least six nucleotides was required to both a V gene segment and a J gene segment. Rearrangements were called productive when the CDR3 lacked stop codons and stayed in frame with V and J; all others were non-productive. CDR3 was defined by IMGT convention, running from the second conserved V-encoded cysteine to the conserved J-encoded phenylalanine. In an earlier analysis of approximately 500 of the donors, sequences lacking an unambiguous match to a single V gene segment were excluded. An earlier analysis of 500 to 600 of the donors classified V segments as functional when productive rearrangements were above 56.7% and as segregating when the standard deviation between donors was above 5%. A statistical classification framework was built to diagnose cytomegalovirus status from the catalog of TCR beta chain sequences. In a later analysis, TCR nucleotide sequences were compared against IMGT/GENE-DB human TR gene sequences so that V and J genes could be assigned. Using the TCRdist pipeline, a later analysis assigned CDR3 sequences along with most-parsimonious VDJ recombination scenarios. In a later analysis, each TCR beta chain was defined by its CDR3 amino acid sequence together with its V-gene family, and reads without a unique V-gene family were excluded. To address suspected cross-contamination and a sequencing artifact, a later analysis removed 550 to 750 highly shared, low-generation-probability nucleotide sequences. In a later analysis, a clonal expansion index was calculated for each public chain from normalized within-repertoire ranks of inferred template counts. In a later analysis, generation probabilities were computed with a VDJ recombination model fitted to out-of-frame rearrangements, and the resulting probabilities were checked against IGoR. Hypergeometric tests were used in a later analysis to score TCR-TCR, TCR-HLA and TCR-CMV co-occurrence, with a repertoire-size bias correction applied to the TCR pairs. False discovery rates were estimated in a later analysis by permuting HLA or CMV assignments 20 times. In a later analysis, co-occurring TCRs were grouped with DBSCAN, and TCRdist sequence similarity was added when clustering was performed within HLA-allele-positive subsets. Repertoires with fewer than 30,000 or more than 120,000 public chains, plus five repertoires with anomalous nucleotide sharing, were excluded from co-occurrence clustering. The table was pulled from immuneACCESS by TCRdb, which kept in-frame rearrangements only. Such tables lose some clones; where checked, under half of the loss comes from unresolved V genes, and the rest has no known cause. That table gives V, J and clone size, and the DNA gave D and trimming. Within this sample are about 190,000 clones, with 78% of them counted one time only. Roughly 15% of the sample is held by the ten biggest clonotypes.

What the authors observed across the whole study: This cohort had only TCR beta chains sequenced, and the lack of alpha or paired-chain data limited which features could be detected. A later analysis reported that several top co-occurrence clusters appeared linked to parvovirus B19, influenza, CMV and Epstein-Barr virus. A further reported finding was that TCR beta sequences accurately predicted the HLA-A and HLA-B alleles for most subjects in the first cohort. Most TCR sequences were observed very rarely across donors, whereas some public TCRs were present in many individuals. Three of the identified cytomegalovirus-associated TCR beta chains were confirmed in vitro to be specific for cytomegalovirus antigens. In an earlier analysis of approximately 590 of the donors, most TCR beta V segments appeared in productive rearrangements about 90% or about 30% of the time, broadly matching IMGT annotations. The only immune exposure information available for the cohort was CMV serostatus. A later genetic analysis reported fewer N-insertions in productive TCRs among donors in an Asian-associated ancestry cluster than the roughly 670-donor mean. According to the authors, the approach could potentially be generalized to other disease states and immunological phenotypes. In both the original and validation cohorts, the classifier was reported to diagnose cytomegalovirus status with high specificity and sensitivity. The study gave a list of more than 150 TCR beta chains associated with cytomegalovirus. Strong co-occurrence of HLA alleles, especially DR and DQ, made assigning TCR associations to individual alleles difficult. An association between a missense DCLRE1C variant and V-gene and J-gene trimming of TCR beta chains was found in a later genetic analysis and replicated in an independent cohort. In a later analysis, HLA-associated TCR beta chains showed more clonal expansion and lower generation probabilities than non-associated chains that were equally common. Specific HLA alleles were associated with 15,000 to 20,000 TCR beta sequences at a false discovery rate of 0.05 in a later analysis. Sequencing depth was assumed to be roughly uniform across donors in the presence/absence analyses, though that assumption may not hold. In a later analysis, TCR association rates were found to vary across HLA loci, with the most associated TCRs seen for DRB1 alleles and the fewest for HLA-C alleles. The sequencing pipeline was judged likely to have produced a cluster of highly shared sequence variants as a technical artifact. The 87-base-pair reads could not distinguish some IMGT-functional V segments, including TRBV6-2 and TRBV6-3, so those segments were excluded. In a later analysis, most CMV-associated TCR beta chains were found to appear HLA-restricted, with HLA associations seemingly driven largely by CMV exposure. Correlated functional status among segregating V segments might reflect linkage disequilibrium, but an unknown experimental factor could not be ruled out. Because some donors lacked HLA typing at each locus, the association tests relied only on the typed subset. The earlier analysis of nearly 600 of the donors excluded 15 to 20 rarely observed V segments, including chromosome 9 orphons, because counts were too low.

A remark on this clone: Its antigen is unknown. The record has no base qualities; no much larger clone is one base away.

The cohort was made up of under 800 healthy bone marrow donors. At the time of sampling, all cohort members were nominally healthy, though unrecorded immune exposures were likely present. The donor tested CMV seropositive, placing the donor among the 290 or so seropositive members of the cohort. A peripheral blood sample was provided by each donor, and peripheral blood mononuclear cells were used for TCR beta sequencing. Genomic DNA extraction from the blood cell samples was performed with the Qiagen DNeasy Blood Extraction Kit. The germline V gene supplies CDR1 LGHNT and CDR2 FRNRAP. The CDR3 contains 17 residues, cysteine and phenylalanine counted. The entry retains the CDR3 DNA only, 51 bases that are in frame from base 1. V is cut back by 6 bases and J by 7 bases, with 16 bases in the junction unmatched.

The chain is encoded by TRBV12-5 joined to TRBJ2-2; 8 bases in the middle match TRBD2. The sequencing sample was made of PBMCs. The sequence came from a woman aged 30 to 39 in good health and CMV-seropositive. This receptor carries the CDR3 CASGLLRGGQLNGELFF. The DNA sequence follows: TGTGCTAGTGGCCTACTACGGGGGGGCCAACTGAACGGGGAGCTGTTTTTT.